This is a list of T cell receptor beta chains from one sample in a study of blood T cell repertoires in COVID-19. Only in-frame clones appear in the TCRdb table, and some are missing; sequencing was by immunoSEQ multiplex PCR. Of under 300,000 clones detected, about four fifths appear once; the ten largest clones hold about 2%. Sequences were obtained from peripheral blood. All receptors come from a man aged 25-40 years who had recovered from COVID-19. Each CDR3 is given with its conserved first and last residue. D genes are given only for firm matches. Size is stated for part of the rows, as once, few or many counts, or as a class when the clone is expanded.

>TRBV12-3/TRBV12-4|NA|NA|TRBJ2-7
CASSWDGSGEQYF
TGTGCCAGCAGTTGGGACGGGAGTGGCGAGCAGTACTTC
>TRBV6-1|TRBD1|NA|TRBJ2-1
CASSATSGGVYNEQFF
TGTGCCAGCAGTGCCACCTCAGGGGGCGTCTACAATGAGCAGTTCTTC
>TRBV3-1/TRBV3-2|NA|NA|TRBJ1-1
CASSQARGDAFF
TGTGCCAGCAGCCAAGCGCGCGGTGATGCTTTCTTT
>TRBV3-1/TRBV3-2|TRBD1|NA|TRBJ1-2
CASSQAPTGKDGYTF
TGTGCCAGCAGCCAAGCCCCGACAGGGAAGGATGGCTACACCTTC
>TRBV27|NA|NA|TRBJ2-7
CASSFRGQPNYEQYF
TGTGCCAGCAGTTTCCGCGGACAGCCGAACTACGAGCAGTACTTC
>TRBV6-4|TRBD1|NA|TRBJ2-3
CASSRDRATDTQYF
TGTGCCAGCAGCCGGGACAGGGCCACAGATACGCAGTATTTT
>TRBV5-4|TRBD2|few|TRBJ2-3
CASSLEAGGNPTDTQYF
TGTGCCAGCAGCTTGGAGGCGGGGGGGAATCCCACAGATACGCAGTATTTT
>TRBV6-2/TRBV6-3|NA|NA|TRBJ1-6
CASSYLTGGGADSPLHF
TGTGCCAGCAGTTACCTCACCGGGGGGGGAGCCGATTCACCCCTCCACTTT
>TRBV11-2|NA|NA|TRBJ1-5
CASSFGSPGQPQHF
TGTGCCAGCAGCTTTGGGTCGCCAGGTCAGCCCCAGCATTTT
>TRBV7-9|NA|NA|TRBJ1-5
CASSLTEDQPQHF
TGTGCCAGCAGCTTAACAGAAGATCAGCCCCAGCATTTT
>TRBV12-5|NA|NA|TRBJ1-4
CASARDIGKLFF
TGTGCTAGTGCCCGGGACATTGGGAAACTGTTTTTT
>TRBV4-1|TRBD1|NA|TRBJ1-2
CASSQKGAGYSYGYTF
TGCGCCAGCAGCCAAAAGGGGGCCGGATATTCTTATGGCTACACCTTC
>TRBV3-1/TRBV3-2|NA|few|TRBJ1-5
CASSQIFDSVLRYSNQPQHF
TGTGCCAGCAGCCAAATCTTCGACAGCGTCCTCCGTTATAGCAATCAGCCCCAGCATTTT
>TRBV19|TRBD1|NA|TRBJ2-5
CASTGTGQQETQYF
TGTGCCAGTACCGGGACAGGACAACAAGAGACCCAGTACTTC
>TRBV7-9|TRBD1|NA|TRBJ2-3
CASSLPGQVPDTQYF
TGTGCCAGCAGCTTACCGGGACAGGTACCAGATACGCAGTATTTT
>TRBV3-1/TRBV3-2|TRBD1|NA|TRBJ2-3
CASSQGQGTDTQYF
TGTGCCAGCAGCCAGGGACAGGGGACAGATACGCAGTATTTT
>TRBV6-5|TRBD2|NA|TRBJ2-2
CAARLAGATGELFF
TGTGCCGCAAGGCTAGCGGGTGCCACCGGGGAGCTGTTTTTT
>TRBV9|NA|NA|TRBJ2-1
CASSVQEASVWNEQFF
TGTGCCAGCAGCGTACAAGAGGCTAGTGTCTGGAATGAGCAGTTCTTC
>TRBV28|TRBD1|NA|TRBJ2-5
CASSGGGQGQETQYF
TGTGCCAGCAGTGGGGGAGGACAGGGCCAAGAGACCCAGTACTTC
>TRBV2|TRBD1|NA|TRBJ1-2
CASSVATGNYGYTF
TGTGCCAGCAGCGTCGCGACAGGGAACTATGGCTACACCTTC
>TRBV15|NA|NA|TRBJ1-4
CATSRDQGNEKLFF
TGTGCCACCAGCAGAGATCAGGGGAATGAAAAACTGTTTTTT
>TRBV7-2|NA|few|TRBJ1-5
CASSPFAAVNQPQHF
TGTGCCAGCAGCCCCTTTGCGGCCGTCAATCAGCCCCAGCATTTT
>TRBV6-4|TRBD1|NA|TRBJ2-3
CASSDGQGADTQYF
TGTGCCAGCAGTGACGGACAGGGGGCAGATACGCAGTATTTT
>TRBV4-1|NA|NA|TRBJ2-5
CASSQGSTAQETQYF
TGCGCCAGCAGCCAAGGGAGTACCGCCCAAGAGACCCAGTACTTC
>TRBV9|NA|NA|TRBJ2-2
CASQGRNTGELFF
TGTGCCAGCCAGGGCAGGAACACCGGGGAGCTGTTTTTT
>TRBV9|TRBD1|NA|TRBJ1-1
CASSVGQADGTEAFF
TGTGCCAGCAGCGTTGGACAGGCCGACGGCACTGAAGCTTTCTTT
>TRBV18|TRBD1|NA|TRBJ2-1
CASSPPDRLSYNEQFF
TGTGCCAGCTCACCACCGGACAGGTTATCCTACAATGAGCAGTTCTTC
>TRBV9|NA|NA|TRBJ2-6
CASSPRPSFGANVLTF
TGTGCCAGCAGCCCGCGCCCATCCTTCGGGGCCAACGTCCTGACTTTC
>TRBV7-9|NA|NA|TRBJ2-1
CASSLLSTSNEQFF
TGTGCCAGCAGCTTGTTGTCGACTAGCAATGAGCAGTTCTTC
>TRBV10-3|NA|NA|TRBJ1-1
CAISDLGQNTEAFF
TGTGCCATCAGTGACCTCGGACAGAACACTGAAGCTTTCTTT
>TRBV4-1|TRBD1|NA|TRBJ2-3
CASSQGEWDRVPDTQYF
TGCGCCAGCAGCCAAGGAGAGTGGGACAGGGTCCCAGATACGCAGTATTTT
>TRBV6-5|NA|NA|TRBJ1-1
CASSPTTGTSSEAFF
TGTGCCAGCAGCCCAACTACAGGGACGAGCAGTGAAGCTTTCTTT
>TRBV5-1|TRBD1|NA|TRBJ2-2
CASSLARTGNTGELFF
TGCGCCAGCAGCTTGGCCCGGACAGGGAACACCGGGGAGCTGTTTTTT
>TRBV11-2|NA|NA|TRBJ2-3
CASRPTLDTQYF
TGTGCCAGCAGACCGACACTCGATACGCAGTATTTT
>TRBV27|NA|NA|TRBJ2-3
CASSLSIDSTDTQYF
TGTGCCAGCAGTTTATCGATCGACTCCACAGATACGCAGTATTTT
>TRBV6-6|TRBD1|NA|TRBJ1-6
CASSTGTGGYSPLHF
TGTGCCAGCAGTACCGGGACAGGGGGTTATTCACCCCTCCACTTT
>TRBV2|TRBD1|NA|TRBJ1-2
CASSAQGANYGYTF
TGTGCCAGCAGCGCTCAGGGGGCGAACTATGGCTACACCTTC
>TRBV4-2|TRBD2|NA|TRBJ2-5
CASSPHFSGGLGETQYF
TGTGCCAGCAGCCCCCACTTTAGCGGGGGCTTGGGGGAGACCCAGTACTTC
>TRBV10-3|TRBD1|NA|TRBJ2-7
CAIGGRTGAGNEQYF
TGTGCCATAGGAGGGCGGACAGGGGCAGGGAACGAGCAGTACTTC
>TRBV5-1|NA|NA|TRBJ2-7
CASSLSPSRIPAYEQYF
TGCGCCAGCAGCTTGTCCCCCTCCCGTATTCCAGCCTACGAGCAGTACTTC
>TRBV19|TRBD1|NA|TRBJ1-2
CASSGQVIYGYTF
TGTGCCAGTAGTGGACAGGTGATCTATGGCTACACCTTC
>TRBV3-1/TRBV3-2|NA|NA|TRBJ1-5
CASSQGGGNQPQHF
TGTGCCAGCAGCCAAGGGGGGGGGAATCAGCCCCAGCATTTT